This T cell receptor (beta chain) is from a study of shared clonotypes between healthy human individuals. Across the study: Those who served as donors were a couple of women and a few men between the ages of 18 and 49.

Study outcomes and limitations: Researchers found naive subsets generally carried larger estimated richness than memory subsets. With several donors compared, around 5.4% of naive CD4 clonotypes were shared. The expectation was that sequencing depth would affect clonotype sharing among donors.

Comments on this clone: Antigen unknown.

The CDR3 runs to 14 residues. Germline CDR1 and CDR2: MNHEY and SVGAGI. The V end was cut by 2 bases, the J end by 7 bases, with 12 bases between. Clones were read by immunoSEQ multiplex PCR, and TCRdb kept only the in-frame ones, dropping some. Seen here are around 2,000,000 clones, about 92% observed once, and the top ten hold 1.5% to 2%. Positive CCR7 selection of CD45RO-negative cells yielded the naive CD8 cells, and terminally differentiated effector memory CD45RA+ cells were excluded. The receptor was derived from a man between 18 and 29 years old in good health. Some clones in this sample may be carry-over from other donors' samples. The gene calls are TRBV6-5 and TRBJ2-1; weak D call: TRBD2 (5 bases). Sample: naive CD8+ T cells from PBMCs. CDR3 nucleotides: TGTGCCAGCAGTTACCTGAATAGCGAGAATGAGCAGTTCTTC. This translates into CASSYLNSENEQFF.